This TCR beta chain is drawn from a study of cytomegalovirus exposure and HLA in healthy donors. Primers for the PCR totalled 60 Vbeta and 13 Jbeta. Measured with immunoSEQ multiplex PCR; TCRdb has only the in-frame clones, and not every one. Seen here are about 120,000 clones, around 77% observed once, and the top ten hold around 4%. The table lists this clone with a count of one. This CDR3 spans 16 amino acids. Germline V gene sequence: CDR1 MDHEN, CDR2 SYDVKM. Losses at the gene ends were 7 bases for V and 9 bases for J; bases not matched to a gene: 16. The sequence was collected from a male donor in good health and CMV-seropositive. Sequenced sample: PBMCs. The V gene is TRBV28, the J gene TRBJ2-1, with 9 bases that match TRBD2. CDR3 DNA sequence: TGTGCCAGCACTCTTTTGGCGTTAGCGGGAGCTGCTGAGCAGTTCTTC. Translation gives CASTLLALAGAAEQFF.